A single sample gave rise to the 5 T cell receptor beta chains below, sequenced in a study of T cells in Graves' hyperthyroidism and ophthalmopathy. From RNA transcripts, TCR beta CDR3 regions were amplified. The TCR CDR3 was amplified in a first-round RT-PCR using the HTBI primer set. TCRdb independently ran MiXCR on the multiplex PCR reads; one entry per CDR3 protein. The sample holds 200,000 to 250,000 distinct CDR3 sequences; almost 25% are singletons and the top ten take roughly a third. The material sequenced was blood. The receptors originated from a woman in her forties with Graves' ophthalmopathy.

J is TRBJ2-7 and V is TRBV5-1, with TRBD2 matching 10 bases. Germline-derived CDR1 and CDR2 are SGHRS and YFSETQ. The CDR3 sequence is 15 residues long. V lost 5 bases to trimming and J lost 3 bases; unmatched junction nucleotides: 8. The DNA for the CDR3 is TGCGCCAGCAGTCCGACTAGCGGGCTGCGCTACGAGCAGTACTTC. As protein: CASSPTSGLRYEQYF.

The chain uses TRBV11-3 and TRBJ2-5; maybe TRBD2 (6 bases). The CDR3 totals 15 residues. V was clipped by 10 bases and J by 1 base, with 19 bases between them. The V gene's germline CDR1 is SGHNT and CDR2 YENEEA. CDR3 protein: CATRLTGLGQETQYF. Written as DNA, the CDR3 is TGTGCCACCCGACTTACGGGACTGGGCCAAGAGACCCAGTACTTC.

There are many counts of this clonotype. The chain employs TRBV27 and TRBJ2-2; D gene uncertain. Germline CDR1 reads MNHEY; CDR2 reads SMNVEV (reference sequence). The CDR3 spans 15 residues. The V and J ends lost 1 base and 0 bases respectively, with 6 bases between them. Written as DNA, the CDR3 is TGTGCCAGCAGTTTATGGTCCGCGAACACCGGGGAGCTGTTTTTT. As protein: CASSLWSANTGELFF.

This clonotype is termed medium-sized. This rearrangement joins TRBV29-1 to TRBJ2-5; TRBD2 agrees at 11 bases. V dropped 4 bases and J dropped 4; count of bases not matched to a gene: 2. The CDR3 contains 13 residues. Germline values: CDR1 SQVTM, CDR2 ANQGSEA. For the CDR3, the DNA is TGCAGCGTTGTCCTAGCGGGAGGAGAGACCCAGTACTTC. It specifies CSVVLAGGETQYF.

This clonotype was recorded at least ten times. The chain is built from TRBV28 and TRBJ1-5; TRBD1 might be the D (6 bases). The CDR3 length is 15 residues. The ends were cut back, 6 bases at V and 1 base at J, with 13 bases in the middle. Per the germline V gene, CDR1 is MDHEN and CDR2 is SYDVKM. In nucleotides, the CDR3 is TGTGCCAGCAGCCCGACAGGTACGAGCAATCAGCCCCAGCATTTT. Protein sequence: CASSPTGTSNQPQHF.